A selection of T cell receptor beta chains follows, all from one sample in a study of T cell repertoires in cytomegalovirus infection. No cognate antigen is known for these TCRs. In TCRdb, the reads were re-called with MiXCR into one record per CDR3 protein. This table holds a few hundred thousand distinct CDR3 sequences, about 39% found once. The input for sequencing was cultured PBMCs, taken from culture after CMV antigen stimulation. The receptors were sampled from a human donor in good health (CMV status not recorded). Some clones in this sample may be carry-over from other donors' samples. CDR3s leave out the opening cysteine and the closing phenylalanine or tryptophan.

SARDLRGLEEKLF TRBJ1-4 TRBV20-1
ASSQFLGGTNTGELF TRBJ2-2 TRBV19
ASSPPDSGRVQY TRBJ2-5 TRBV7-2
ASSPRVLSNYGYT TRBJ1-2 TRBV7-8
ASSART TRBJ1-2 TRBV2
ASSPTPSYGYT TRBJ1-2 TRBV7-8
SATRTGGNQPQH TRBJ1-5 TRBV20-1
ASSFLALGSDTQY TRBJ2-3 TRBV5-5
ASSPTLSGNTIY TRBJ1-3 TRBV7-2
ASSPRQGSYEQY TRBJ2-7 TRBV7-2
AISWDPPGEQY - TRBV10-3
ASQDSGVYNEQF TRBJ2-1 TRBV6-5
ASSPGLFNQPQH TRBJ1-5 TRBV7-2
ASSLHHSLISYNEQF TRBJ2-1 TRBV7-7
ASILKLRRLIGGYT TRBJ1-2 TRBV27
ASSRDRTLYGYT TRBJ1-2 TRBV6-1
ASSLTPIVGYNEQF TRBJ2-1 TRBV7-2
ASSLRASGNQETQY TRBJ2-5 TRBV7-2
ASSPGTGGIGELF TRBJ2-2 TRBV7-6
ASRLGPGLEYNEQF TRBJ2-1 TRBV7-2
ASSLGRTQY TRBJ2-5 TRBV7-9
AGSAGLAGVSFEQF TRBJ2-1 TRBV6-6
ASSPRSGALYEQY TRBJ2-7 TRBV7-6
ASTDNTGELF TRBJ2-2 TRBV11-2
ASSAFRTGQETQY TRBJ2-5 TRBV6-6
ASSLSEVDYEQY TRBJ2-7 TRBV7-9
SAREWDELTGELF TRBJ2-2 TRBV20-1
ASSRTSGTTSYNEQF TRBJ2-1 TRBV7-8
ASSQAGAVGTQY TRBJ2-3 TRBV7-2
ASSFSNSNQPQH TRBJ1-5 TRBV7-2
ASSLNLKAGELF TRBJ2-2 TRBV7-3
ASSASGGIAQY TRBJ2-3 TRBV9
ASSVQGGNTEAF TRBJ1-1 TRBV2
ASSPPGQPQH TRBJ1-5 TRBV7-2
ASSQDGFENEQF TRBJ2-1 TRBV4-2
AISESGTSGTNEQF TRBJ2-1 TRBV10-3
ASSSSGQGAHEQY TRBJ2-7 TRBV7-9
ATSRDAPGLAGGSYEQY TRBJ2-7 TRBV15
ASSPLPGQTYNEQF TRBJ2-1 TRBV5-1
ASTSGGRDHEQY TRBJ2-7 TRBV6-1
ASSPGTRANYGYT TRBJ1-2 TRBV6-1